This paragraph covers one T cell receptor beta chain sequence. Its antigen is not known. The protocol was immunoSEQ multiplex PCR, while the TCRdb copy is restricted to in-frame clones and leaves out a portion. This sample has 2 million to 2.5 million clones, with around 93% found just once. This specimen belongs to a study of shared clonotypes between healthy human individuals. The overall study: Ranging from 18 to 49 in age, donors were two women and three men.

The CDR3 is 13 residues long. The V and J ends lost 4 bases and 7 bases, in that order; junction bases with no gene match: 2. CDR1 and CDR2 (germline): SGHTA, FQGNSA. The study's findings and limits: Relative to clonotypes present in all four donors, those not shared had lower generation probabilities. Sampling involved blood alone; tissue repertoires likely differ.

This TCR was recovered from a man aged 18 to 35 in good health. Some clones in this sample may be carry-over from other donors' samples. The sample taken for sequencing was naive CD4+ T cells from PBMCs. Subset specified: CD45RA+ positively selected. This chain uses TRBV7-2 with TRBJ2-2; the match to TRBD1 covers 8 bases. As DNA, the CDR3 is TGTGCCAGCAGCTCCAGGGGGCTCGGGGAGCTGTTTTTT. Protein: CASSSRGLGELFF.